This record concerns one T cell receptor beta chain sequence. The CDR3 consists of 13 residues. V gave up 3 bases and J gave up 5 bases, with 8 bases separating them. The germline V gene encodes CDR1 MNHEY and CDR2 SMNVEV (reference sequence). Deep-level assay runs were performed. Using immunoSEQ multiplex PCR, the repertoire was profiled, and TCRdb retains in-frame clones only, with some absent. This sample has millions of clones, with more than 90% found just once. The data stem from a study of shared clonotypes between healthy human individuals. Sequencing used naive CD4+ T cells sorted from blood. The sample's subset: CD45RA+ positively selected. The chain has TRBV27 and TRBJ1-5; D remains ambiguous. The TCR sequence derives from a man between 18 and 35 years old in good health. The CDR3 is CASSLMGDQPQHF. CDR3 coding DNA: TGTGCCAGCAGTTTGATGGGCGATCAGCCCCAGCATTTT.